The sample holds a few counts of the clone carrying this T cell receptor (beta chain). Its antigen is as yet unknown. The V and J ends lost 5 bases and 4 bases respectively, with 8 bases between them. CDR3 length: 12 amino acids. The source of the sample is a study of T cell repertoires in cytomegalovirus infection. TCRdb redid the calling of the reads with MiXCR, one entry per CDR3 protein. The table includes about 180,000 distinct CDR3 sequences, approximately 18% detected once. Study-level points and caveats: The study found HLA-C-restricted CMV-specific TCR beta clonotypes dominating the ex vivo response. Totalled public TCR beta family frequency picked out people who carried CMV plus the relevant HLA.

The TCR was taken from a human donor in good health (CMV status not recorded). Some clones in this sample may be carry-over from other donors' samples. Sequencing was done on a sample of CD8+ T cells from PBMCs. The chain combines TRBV12-3 or TRBV12-4 with TRBJ2-5; D remains unclear. The CDR3 region has the DNA TGTGCCAGCAGTCTAGAGCCAGAGACCCAGTACTTC. Protein sequence: CASSLEPETQYF.